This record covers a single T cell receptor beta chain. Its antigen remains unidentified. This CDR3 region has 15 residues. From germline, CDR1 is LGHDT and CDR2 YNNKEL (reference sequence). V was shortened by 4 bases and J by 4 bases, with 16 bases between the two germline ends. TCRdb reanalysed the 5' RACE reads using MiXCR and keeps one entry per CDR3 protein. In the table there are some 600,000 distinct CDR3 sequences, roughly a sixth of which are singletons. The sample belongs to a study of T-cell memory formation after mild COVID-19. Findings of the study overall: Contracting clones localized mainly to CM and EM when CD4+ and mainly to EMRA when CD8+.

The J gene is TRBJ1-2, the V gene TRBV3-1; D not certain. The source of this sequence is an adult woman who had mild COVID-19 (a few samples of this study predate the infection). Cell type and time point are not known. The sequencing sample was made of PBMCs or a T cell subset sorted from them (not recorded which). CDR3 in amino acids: CASSRNGRTSYGYTF. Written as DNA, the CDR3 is TGTGCCAGCAGCCGAAATGGACGGACGAGCTATGGCTACACCTTC. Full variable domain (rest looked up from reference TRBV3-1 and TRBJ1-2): DTAVSQTPKYLVTQMGNDKSIKCEQNLGHDTMYWYKQDSKKFLKIMFSYNNKELIINETVPNRFSPKSPDKAHLNLHINSLELGDSAVYFCASSRNGRTSYGYTFGSGTRLTVV.